This TCR beta chain derives from a study of shared clonotypes between healthy human individuals. The germline V gene has CDR1 SGDLS and CDR2 YYNGEE. The CDR3 extends over 14 amino acids. V lost 0 bases and J lost 3, with 9 bases in between. This clone was picked up one time. Antigen: not known. Study-level results: On the whole, naive subsets had larger estimated richness than memory subsets had.

Naive CD8 populations comprised CD45RO-negative cells positively selected for CCR7, excluding terminally differentiated effector memory CD45RA+ cells. TCRdb's copy holds only in-frame clones and misses some; the assay was immunoSEQ multiplex PCR. In the table there are 1.5 million to 2.5 million clones, about 95% of which are singletons. The rearrangement links TRBV9 to TRBJ1-1; no clear D gene. The sequence came from a man between 18 and 29 years old in good health. Sequencing was carried out using naive CD8+ T cells sorted from blood. CDR3 DNA: TGTGCCAGCAGCGTAGCGGACTCGGACACTGAAGCTTTCTTT. Protein: CASSVADSDTEAFF.